These 15 T cell receptor beta chains came from one sample sequenced in a study of cytomegalovirus exposure and HLA in healthy donors. The PCR ran on 60 Vbeta and 13 Jbeta primers. The assay was immunoSEQ multiplex PCR, and TCRdb's table has in-frame clones only and misses some. The sample lists 50,000 to 70,000 clones, 78% occurring once. Material for sequencing was PBMCs. These receptors originate from a girl between 10 and 17 years old in good health and CMV-seropositive.

The genes are TRBV6-1 and TRBJ1-2, with D hard to call. Germline V CDR1 and CDR2: MNHNS, SASEGT. The germline V and J ends were trimmed by 6 bases and 7 bases, with 6 bases remaining between them. This CDR3 contains 10 residues. CDR3 residues: CASSWSGYTF. In nucleotides, the CDR3 is TGTGCCAGCAGCTGGAGTGGCTACACCTTC.

V gene TRBV10-3 combines with J gene TRBJ2-3, with 13 bases fitting TRBD2. The CDR3 totals 16 residues. J lost 4 bases, V lost 2 bases, and 3 bases had no gene match. Germline V gives CDR1 ENHRY, CDR2 SYGVKD. The CDR3 coding sequence is TGTGCCATCAGTGAGCCGGGACTAGCGGGGCCAGATACGCAGTATTTT. It encodes CAISEPGLAGPDTQYF.

This chain connects TRBV28 to TRBJ1-1; TRBD1 might be the D (5 bases). Trimming shortened V by 5 bases and J by 5 bases, and 18 bases separated the two germline ends. This CDR3 has 15 amino acids. The germline gives CDR1 MDHEN, CDR2 SYDVKM. The CDR3 region is CASSITWGVHTEAFF. The CDR3 DNA is TGTGCCAGCAGTATTACCTGGGGGGTACATACTGAAGCTTTCTTT.

The V call is TRBV2, the J call TRBJ2-7, with TRBD2 as a possible D gene (5 bases). Germline V gene data show CDR1 as SNHLY and CDR2 as FYNNEI. This CDR3 region has 12 residues. V shed 1 base and J shed 8 bases, with 9 bases lying between them. DNA of the CDR3: TGTGCCAGCAGTGAAGTCGGGGAGAAGCAGTACTTC. Translation: CASSEVGEKQYF.

The chain combines TRBV27 with TRBJ2-7; D unresolved. Looked up from germline, CDR1 is MNHEY and CDR2 is SMNVEV (reference sequence). V was cut by 6 bases and J by 0 bases, with 15 bases left in between. The CDR3 spans 15 residues. This CDR3 is CASRNQALYSYEQYF. The CDR3 bases are TGTGCCAGCAGAAATCAGGCACTCTACTCCTACGAGCAGTACTTC.

V usage is TRBV28 and J usage is TRBJ1-5; D call uncertain. Trimming cost V 3 bases and J 7 bases, with 13 bases left between them. There are 14 residues in the CDR3. Germline values: CDR1 MDHEN, CDR2 SYDVKM. CDR3 loop: CASSFWEGGQPQHF. The CDR3 DNA reads as TGTGCCAGCAGTTTTTGGGAGGGCGGACAGCCCCAGCATTTT.

The rearrangement uses TRBV20-1 and TRBJ2-1; D is possibly TRBD2 (5 bases). The V and J ends lost 3 bases and 8 bases respectively, with 8 bases between them. This CDR3 has 11 residues. CDR1 is DFQATT and CDR2 is SNEGSKA in the germline V gene (reference sequence). The CDR3 DNA reads as TGCAGTGCTAGGCCGCGGGATGAGCAGTTCTTC. Its protein is CSARPRDEQFF.

The rearrangement links TRBV9 to TRBJ1-1, with 8 bases matching TRBD1. Trimming cost V 0 bases and J 6 bases; bases outside gene matches: 10. Germline CDR1 is SGDLS and CDR2 is YYNGEE. The CDR3 extends over 16 amino acids. The CDR3 coding sequence is TGTGCCAGCAGCGTAGTTCCTGGGGGGACAGGAGCTGAAGCTTTCTTT. This gives the protein CASSVVPGGTGAEAFF.

The chain has TRBV7-2 and TRBJ2-3, with no clear D. Germline lookup yields CDR1 SGHTA and CDR2 FQGNSA. This CDR3 comprises 13 residues. V dropped 3 bases and J dropped 1 base, with 5 bases sitting between them. Here the CDR3 reads CASSFYGTDTQYF. CDR3 DNA: TGTGCCAGCAGCTTTTATGGCACAGATACGCAGTATTTT.

This clone came up once. This rearrangement joins TRBV5-1 to TRBJ1-2; D is ambiguous. CDR3 size: 13 residues. With 0 bases removed from V and 5 bases from J, the gap between germline ends came to 8 bases. Per germline, CDR1 SGHRS and CDR2 YFSETQ. The CDR3 sequence: CASSLEGAYGYTF. In DNA, the CDR3 is TGCGCCAGCAGCTTGGAAGGAGCTTATGGCTACACCTTC.

V is TRBV30 and J is TRBJ2-1; no definite D call. CDR3 size: 12 residues. Germline CDR1 GTSNPN, CDR2 SVGIG (reference sequence). V dropped 2 bases and J dropped 8 bases, with 10 bases sitting between them. CDR3 sequence: CAWSSQIYEQFF. In DNA form, the CDR3 reads TGTGCCTGGAGTTCCCAGATATATGAGCAGTTCTTC. Using reference TRBV30 and TRBJ2-1 for the parts outside the CDR3, the full variable domain is SQTIHQWPATLVQPVGSPLSLECTVEGTSNPNLYWYRQAAGRGLQLLFYSVGIGQISSEVPQNLSASRPQDRQFILSSKKLLLSDSGFYLCAWSSQIYEQFFGPGTRLTVL.

A few counts support this clone. J is TRBJ1-3 and V is TRBV18; 7 bases are a match to TRBD1. The germline CDR1 and CDR2 sequences are KGHSH and LQKENI. The CDR3 length is 17 residues. Trimming cost V 1 base and J 0 bases; bases outside gene matches: 6. The CDR3 protein is CASSPRYGQDSGNTIYF. The CDR3 DNA reads TGTGCCAGCTCACCACGGTACGGACAGGACTCTGGAAACACCATATATTTT.

The CDR3 loop is CASSYLTTEAFF. The CDR3 DNA is TGTGCCAGCAGCTACTTAACCACTGAAGCTTTCTTT. The chain is built from TRBV5-4 and TRBJ1-1; D remains ambiguous. CDR3 length: 12 amino acids. The V gene lost 3 bases and the J gene lost 4 bases, with 7 bases spanning the gap. CDR1 SGHNT and CDR2 YYREEE come from the germline V gene (reference sequence).

For the CDR3, the DNA is TGTGCCAGCAGTGGCTACCGGGGGGGCATTGAGACCCAGTACTTC. Protein sequence: CASSGYRGGIETQYF. The J gene is TRBJ2-5, the V gene TRBV28; 8 bases align to TRBD2. V gave up 5 bases and J gave up 5 bases; unmatched junction bases: 10. The CDR3 loop spans 15 amino acids. Germline assignment: CDR1 MDHEN and CDR2 SYDVKM.

The chain links TRBV28 to TRBJ2-2; 8 bases align to TRBD1. The CDR3 runs to 17 residues. J gave up 5 bases and V 4 bases, and 12 bases lay outside the gene matches. Germline CDR1 is MDHEN and CDR2 is SYDVKM. This chain's CDR3 is CASSSSGQGEFTGELFF. The CDR3 DNA is TGTGCCAGCAGTTCTTCCGGACAGGGAGAATTTACCGGGGAGCTGTTTTTT.